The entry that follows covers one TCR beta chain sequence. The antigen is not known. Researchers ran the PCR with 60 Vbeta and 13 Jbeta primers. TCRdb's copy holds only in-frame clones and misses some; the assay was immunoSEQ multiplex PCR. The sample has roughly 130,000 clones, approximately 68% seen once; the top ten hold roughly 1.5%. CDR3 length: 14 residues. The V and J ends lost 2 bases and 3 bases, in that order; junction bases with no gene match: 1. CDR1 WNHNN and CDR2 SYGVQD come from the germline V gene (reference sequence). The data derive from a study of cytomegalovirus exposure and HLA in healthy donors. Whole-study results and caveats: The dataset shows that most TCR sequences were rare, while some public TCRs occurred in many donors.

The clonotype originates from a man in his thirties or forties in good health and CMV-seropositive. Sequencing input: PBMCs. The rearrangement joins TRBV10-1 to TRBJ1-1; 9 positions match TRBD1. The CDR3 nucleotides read TGCGCCAGCAGTGAGGGACAGGGGTACACTGAAGCTTTCTTT. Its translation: CASSEGQGYTEAFF.